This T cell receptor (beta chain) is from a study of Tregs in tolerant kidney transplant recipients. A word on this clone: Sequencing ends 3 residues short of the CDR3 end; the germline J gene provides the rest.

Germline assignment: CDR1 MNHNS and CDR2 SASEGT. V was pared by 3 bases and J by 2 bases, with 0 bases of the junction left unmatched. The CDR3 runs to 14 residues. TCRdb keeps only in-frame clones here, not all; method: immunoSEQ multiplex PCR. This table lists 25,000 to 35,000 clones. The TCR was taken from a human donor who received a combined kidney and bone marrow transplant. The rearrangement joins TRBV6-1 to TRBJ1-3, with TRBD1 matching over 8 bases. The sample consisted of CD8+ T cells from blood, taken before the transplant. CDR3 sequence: CASSETGAGNTIYF. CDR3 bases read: TGTGCCAGCAGTGAGACAGGGGCTGGAAACACC.